The rows below give T cell receptor beta chains drawn from one sample of a study of blood T cell repertoires in COVID-19. The table came from immunoSEQ multiplex PCR; TCRdb's copy has only in-frame clones and leaves some out. The sample shows over 35,000 clones, about 82% of them seen only once. Sequenced input: peripheral blood. The receptors originated from a human donor in a cohort sampled during active COVID-19. The CDR3 runs from the conserved cysteine through the conserved F or W. A D gene is named only where the DNA matches it firmly.

D gene	J gene	V gene	CDR3 protein
NA	TRBJ1-2	TRBV30	CAWSVQGLGGYTF
NA	TRBJ1-1	TRBV7-3	CASSPAGNTEAFF
TRBD2	TRBJ2-1	TRBV7-9	CASSPTLAGGPYNEQFF
NA	TRBJ2-1	TRBV27	CASSLYPGSSYNEQFF
TRBD1	TRBJ1-4	TRBV7-8	CASSHRQGINEKLFF
NA	TRBJ2-3	TRBV6-5	CASSPRRSDTQYF
NA	TRBJ1-2	TRBV5-6	CASSLDTPNYGYTF
NA	TRBJ1-2	TRBV4-3	CASSQARANYGYTF
TRBD1	TRBJ1-6	TRBV19	CASSISMGTGNSPLHF
TRBD2	TRBJ2-7	TRBV27	CASSLREGGYEQYF
NA	TRBJ2-2	TRBV29-1	CSVGQKNTGELFF
TRBD2	TRBJ2-7	TRBV6-5	CASRAGVGEQYF
TRBD1	TRBJ2-7	TRBV28	CASSLTGRREQYF
NA	TRBJ2-7	TRBV6-6	CASSPARGRTYEQYF
TRBD1	TRBJ2-7	TRBV7-4	CASSRRDRKTYEQYF
TRBD2	TRBJ2-1	TRBV11-3	CASSPSSGGAYEQFF
NA	TRBJ2-7	TRBV6-6	CASSWAGDYEQYF